This TCR beta chain was identified during a study of CXCR3-negative and CXCR3-positive naive CD8 T cells. In the study overall: Roughly 130 million TRB reads in total, about 1.5 +/- 0.3 million per library.

As for this clonotype: The antigen is undetermined.

Via 5' RACE with UMI labels, TRB cDNA libraries were prepared. TCRdb processed the 5' RACE reads again and assigns one entry to each CDR3 protein, with no DNA. This table holds about 120,000 distinct CDR3 sequences. Study observations and caveats: Memory cells differed in TRBV-TRBJ usage, but naive CXCR3-negative and CXCR3-positive cells had similar usage. CXCR3-positive naive cells carried more hydrophobic TRB CDR3s than CXCR3-negative ones. Memory CD8+ cells showed much lower diversity, while both naive subsets were comparably high.

Triplicate roughly 300,000-cell sorts were made of each CD8+ T cell subset. What was sequenced was naive CXCR3+ CD8+ T cells from blood. Subset reported: CD45RO-CCR7+CD27+CD95- naive CD8+ T cells expressing CXCR3 (TNR3+). This TCR derives from a human donor in good health. Some clones in this sample may be carry-over from other donors' samples.

CDR3 sequence reads: CAISGLAGAYSYEQYF. V is TRBV10-3 and J is TRBJ2-7; TCRdb lists TRBD2, though no DNA is available to test this call. This CDR3 region has 16 residues. Germline CDR1 ENHRY, CDR2 SYGVKD.